This paragraph covers one TCR beta chain sequence. Its antigen is still unknown. The record has no base qualities; no much larger clone is one base away. The sample is drawn from a study of blood T cells in healthy people across ages (dated by TCRdb to between 2014 and 2017). The study in broad terms: In model experiments, template switching captured roughly one uniquely barcoded TCR beta cDNA molecule for every two T cells. The study analyzed two additional independent replicas of 1 million unique cDNA reads from the same blood draw for two donors, one aged 18 to 30 and one aged 80 or older. Four age groups were formed from the donors: young (average approximately 15 years), middle-aged (less than 40), aged (around 68) and long-lived (less than 85). Using deep sequencing normalized with unique cDNA molecular identifiers, the study measured how TCR beta repertoire diversity changes with age. To avoid experimental bias, donors of different ages were randomly spread across the sequencing lanes. Overall study outcomes, separate from this receptor: Observed TCR beta diversity per million T cells fell roughly linearly with age, and a significant reduction was already apparent by age approximately 40. The long-lived group showed more naive CD4+ T cells, fewer expanded clones and increased TCR diversity than the aged group, suggesting age selection. Because donor CMV infection status was unknown, age-related changes in expanded clonotypes were potentially confounded. Estimates of total diversity from one million sequenced T cells were regarded as lower bounds and underestimates. Because profiling used bulk unsorted PBMCs, naive and antigen-experienced compartments could not be compared conclusively. A strong correlation was found between observed TCR beta diversity and the percentage of naive T cells measured by flow cytometry.

The CDR3 covers 14 residues, taking in both the cysteine and the phenylalanine. Just CDR3 DNA is preserved here, 42 bases in frame from base 1. V is trimmed back by 7 bases and J by 7 bases, and the junction contains 11 bases that no gene match accounts for. Via the germline V gene, CDR1 is SQVTM and CDR2 ANQGSEA. The library was built by means of 5' RACE. TCRdb shows the sequencer as Illumina HiSeq 2500. A second PCR of about 7 to 12 cycles was run with a J-beta primer mix and a sample-barcoded 5' primer. A template-switch 5' adaptor carrying 12 random nucleotides introduced a unique molecular identifier onto each TCR beta cDNA molecule. Each sample yielded at least 3 million CDR3-containing paired-end reads. First-strand cDNA synthesis was performed from all RNA using the Mint cDNA synthesis kit, with priming by a TRBC-specific oligonucleotide. After uracil-DNA glycosylase treatment, a first 18-cycle PCR used universal primers M1SS and BC2_uni_R on all cDNA. In the paper's pipeline: For normalization, 1 million high-quality reads, each with a distinct molecular identifier, were randomly selected from each sample. Instead of being binned into consensus sequences, reads with shared molecular identifiers were discarded. CDR3 identification, clonotype clustering and error correction used MiTCR with a Q25 quality threshold and the strictest error-elimination algorithm. A nonparametric unseen species model using Euler transformation provided a lower-bound estimate of total TCR beta diversity. TCRdb's own reprocessing of the public reads used fastp at Q25 and MiXCR and kept productive beta chains. Each CDR3 protein gets just one entry, which takes the most common genes and DNA from the rows behind it. TCRdb, not the original authors, processed these V and J calls. In all, the sample holds just over 800,000 distinct CDR3 sequences, and around two thirds of those were seen once. The ten largest clones take up 28% of the sample.

Systemically healthy Caucasian individuals from Russia, around 39 in total and aged about 6 to 90 years, were included as donors. Each donor gave ten milliliters of peripheral blood, collected into EDTA-treated Vacutainer tubes. Ficoll-Paque density-gradient centrifugation was used to isolate PBMCs, with at least 7 million per sample. Trizol reagent was used to extract total RNA from the PBMCs, yielding at least 6 micrograms per sample. Naive CD45RAhigh/CD27high T cell percentages were measured by flow cytometry on a PBMC aliquot from every donor. The sequencing sample was made of blood. The sequence came from a man aged 25 to 40 in good health. This chain is built from TRBV29-1 and TRBJ1-1, with 11 junctional bases fitting TRBD1. The base sequence is TGCAGCGCCCTAGGCGCCGGGACAGGGGGTGAAGCTTTCTTT. The translation is CSALGAGTGGEAFF.